What follows are 32 T cell receptor beta chains derived from one specimen sequenced in a study of control samples from healthy donors and cancer patients (dated by TCRdb to 2018 to 2020). The library was obtained by the immunoSEQ multiplex PCR assay. What TCRdb holds here is the immuneACCESS table cut down to in-frame rearrangements. Part of the clones is not present; checked against another copy, under half of the missing clones reflect an unresolved V gene, and the others are unexplained. In all, the sample holds about 190,000 clones, and about 89% of those were seen once. The leading ten clones occupy about 2% of the sample. Sequenced: blood. These receptors were collected from a man aged 25 to 40 in good health.

This clone was recorded only once. The chain employs TRBV24-1 and TRBJ1-5, with D perhaps matching TRBD1 (6 bases). CDR1 and CDR2 (germline): KGHDR, SFDVKD. There are 15 residues in the CDR3. Trimming shortened V by 3 bases and J by 1 base, and 9 bases separated the two germline ends. The CDR3 reads CATSDARGSNQPQHF. The CDR3 DNA follows: TGTGCCACCAGTGATGCCAGGGGAAGCAATCAGCCCCAGCATTTT.

V gene TRBV11-2 combines with J gene TRBJ1-2; D not resolved. Trimming took 4 bases from V and 3 from J, leaving 9 bases between them. The germline V gene has CDR1 SGHAT and CDR2 FQNNGV. The CDR3 is made up of 13 amino acids. For the CDR3, the DNA is TGTGCCAGCAGCTCCCAGCGATACTATGGCTACACCTTC. Translated: CASSSQRYYGYTF. The variable domain in full, completed from reference TRBV11-2 and TRBJ1-2, reads EAGVAQSPRYKIIEKRQSVAFWCNPISGHATLYWYQQILGQGPKLLIQFQNNGVVDDSQLPKDRFSAERLKGVDSTLKIQPAKLEDSAVYLCASSSQRYYGYTFGSGTRLTVV.

V usage is TRBV19 and J usage is TRBJ1-2; D not certain. The CDR3 spans 15 residues. Looked up from germline, CDR1 is LNHDA and CDR2 is SQIVND (reference sequence). The V end lost 0 bases, the J end lost 6 bases, and 14 bases lay between the germline ends. The CDR3 protein is CASSIDRGFNHGYTF. The CDR3 bases are TGTGCCAGTAGTATAGATCGAGGTTTCAATCATGGCTACACCTTC. Full variable domain (rest looked up from reference TRBV19 and TRBJ1-2): DGGITQSPKYLFRKEGQNVTLSCEQNLNHDAMYWYRQDPGQGLRLIYYSQIVNDFQKGDIAEGYSVSREKKESFPLTVTSAQKNPTAFYLCASSIDRGFNHGYTFGSGTRLTVV.

This rearrangement joins TRBV7-2 to TRBJ2-5; tentative D call: TRBD1 (6 bases). Germline assignment: CDR1 SGHTA and CDR2 FQGNSA. Trimming removed 1 base at V and 2 bases at J, with 11 bases between. The CDR3 contains 15 residues. The CDR3 here is CASSLGWTAQETQYF. CDR3 sequence (DNA): TGTGCCAGCAGCTTAGGTTGGACAGCTCAAGAGACCCAGTACTTC.

The chain combines TRBV2 with TRBJ1-3; D gene uncertain. CDR1 is SNHLY and CDR2 is FYNNEI in the germline V gene. CDR3 length: 14 residues. V lost 3 bases to trimming and J lost 0 bases, with 6 bases between them. As DNA, the CDR3 is TGTGCCAGCAGTGACGGCCACTCTGGAAACACCATATATTTT. As protein: CASSDGHSGNTIYF.

V gene TRBV9 combines with J gene TRBJ2-3, with D possibly matching TRBD2 (7 bases). Germline-derived CDR1 and CDR2 are SGDLS and YYNGEE. The V end was cut by 0 bases, the J end by 3 bases, with 11 bases between. The CDR3 is 15 residues long. The CDR3 bases are TGTGCCAGCAGCGTAGGCGGGGGCGAGACAGATACGCAGTATTTT. Its protein is CASSVGGGETDTQYF.

This sequence joins TRBV19 and TRBJ2-3, with 10 bases matching TRBD2. This CDR3 is built from 16 residues. The germline V gene encodes CDR1 LNHDA and CDR2 SQIVND (reference sequence). V trimming: 4 bases; J trimming: 4 bases; junction bases outside the gene matches: 8. CDR3 protein: CASSKVAGGHPDTQYF. Written as DNA, the CDR3 is TGTGCCAGTAGTAAGGTAGCGGGGGGCCATCCAGATACGCAGTATTTT.

CDR3 DNA: TGTGCCAGTAGACGGACAGGGCCGGATGAAAAACTGTTTTTT. It yields the protein CASRRTGPDEKLFF. The gene calls are TRBV19 and TRBJ1-4, with 8 positions matching TRBD1. The V segment lost 6 bases and the J segment 6 bases; nucleotides outside the gene matches: 6. Germline V gene lookup returns CDR1 LNHDA and CDR2 SQIVND (reference sequence). CDR3 length: 14 residues.

The chain carries TRBV14 and TRBJ1-2; possibly TRBD1 for D (5 bases). Germline V lookup: CDR1 SGHDN, CDR2 FVKESK. The CDR3 has 15 residues. V lost 2 bases and J 7 bases, leaving 17 bases between the germline ends. The CDR3 loop is CASSQTGPRIGGYTF. DNA for the CDR3: TGTGCCAGCAGCCAAACGGGACCCCGGATAGGTGGCTACACCTTC.

This chain uses TRBV19 with TRBJ1-6; D not resolved. This CDR3 has 14 residues. V was trimmed by 9 bases and J by 6 bases, leaving 15 bases between them. CDR1 LNHDA and CDR2 SQIVND come from the germline V gene (reference sequence). The DNA for the CDR3 is TGTGCCAGCCGGGATCGGGGATCTAATTCACCCCTCCACTTT. It yields the protein CASRDRGSNSPLHF.

The chain is built from TRBV11-2 and TRBJ2-3; no firm D call. The germline V gene has CDR1 SGHAT and CDR2 FQNNGV. The CDR3 consists of 15 residues. Trimming removed 1 base at V and 7 bases at J, with 15 bases between. The CDR3 region has the DNA TGTGCCAGCAGCTTAGTGGTCGCGGTTTCGAATACGCAGTATTTT. Translated: CASSLVVAVSNTQYF.

The CDR3 DNA sequence: TGTGCCAGCAGTTACCGGACTAGCGCCTACAATGAGCAGTTCTTC. Translation gives CASSYRTSAYNEQFF. J is TRBJ2-1 and V is TRBV6-6, with 9 nucleotides matching TRBD2. The CDR3 is 15 residues long. Germline V lookup: CDR1 MNHNY, CDR2 SVGAGI (reference sequence). Trimming cost V 2 bases and J 2 bases; bases outside gene matches: 1.

This clone was detected only a few times. This chain joins TRBV3-1 (or the pseudogene TRBV3-2) and TRBJ1-6; D possibly corresponds to TRBD1 (5 bases). CDR3 size: 15 residues. CDR1 is LGHDT, CDR2 YNNKEL, per germline (reference sequence). V lost 6 bases and J lost 8, with 17 bases in between. The CDR3 loop reads CASRLKGKMYSPLHF. In nucleotides, the CDR3 is TGTGCCAGCAGACTGAAGGGGAAAATGTATTCACCCCTCCACTTT.

The gene calls are TRBV24-1 and TRBJ2-7; 9 positions match TRBD1. CDR3 length: 15 amino acids. Trimming took 4 bases from V and 5 from J; bases not matched to a gene: 8. Germline CDR1 KGHDR, CDR2 SFDVKD. The CDR3 DNA reads as TGTGCCACCAGTGACCGCGGGACAGGGATAGACGAGCAGTACTTC. It codes for CATSDRGTGIDEQYF.

This clone was seen once. The chain combines TRBV6-5 with TRBJ2-7, with D tentatively TRBD1 or TRBD2 (5 bases each). This CDR3 region has 15 residues. V was cut by 6 bases and J by 4 bases, with 19 bases left in between. Germline V lookup: CDR1 MNHEY, CDR2 SVGAGI. For the CDR3, the DNA is TGTGCCAGCAGACAACCGGGACCGGGAAAGTACGAGCAGTACTTC. This translates into CASRQPGPGKYEQYF.

The chain employs TRBV6-6 and TRBJ2-7; 7 bases line up with TRBD2. CDR3 length: 16 residues. The ends lost 5 bases at V and 0 bases at J; junction bases unmatched: 10. Germline CDR1 reads MNHNY; CDR2 reads SVGAGI (reference sequence). The CDR3 DNA sequence: TGTGCCAGCAGTCCGTTTAGGCGGGGGAGCTCCTACGAGCAGTACTTC. This codes for CASSPFRRGSSYEQYF.

This clone was seen once. The chain is built from TRBV11-1 and TRBJ2-7, with D maybe TRBD2 (5 bases). V gave up 4 bases and J gave up 2 bases, with 9 bases separating them. The germline gives CDR1 SGHAT, CDR2 FQDESV (reference sequence). The CDR3 runs to 13 residues. CDR3 sequence reads: CASSSYGAYEQYF. The CDR3 nucleotides are TGTGCCAGCAGCTCCTACGGGGCCTACGAGCAGTACTTC.

The rearrangement links TRBV5-1 to TRBJ1-4, with D possibly being TRBD1 (5 bases). The V end lost 3 bases, the J end lost 8 bases, and 17 bases lay between the germline ends. This CDR3 has 15 amino acids. The germline V gene encodes CDR1 SGHRS and CDR2 YFSETQ. The CDR3 nucleotides are TGCGCCAGCAGCTCAAGAGTGGGGGGGAGCGAAAAACTGTTTTTT. This gives the protein CASSSRVGGSEKLFF. Full variable domain (missing parts from reference TRBV5-1 and TRBJ1-4): KAGVTQTPRYLIKTRGQQVTLSCSPISGHRSVSWYQQTPGQGLQFLFEYFSETQRNKGNFPGRFSGRQFSNSRSEMNVSTLELGDSALYLCASSSRVGGSEKLFFGSGTQLSVL.

This chain joins TRBV18 and TRBJ1-1, with 9 bases lining up with TRBD1. The length of the CDR3 is 15 residues. Germline V gene sequence: CDR1 KGHSH, CDR2 LQKENI. With V trimmed by 3 bases and J by 5 bases, 7 bases remained unmatched. The CDR3 DNA sequence: TGTGCCAGCTCACCTACGGGACAGGGACTTACTGAAGCTTTCTTT. Translating gives CASSPTGQGLTEAFF.

The chain recombines TRBV4-2 with TRBJ2-7; D may be TRBD2 (6 bases). V was trimmed by 2 bases and J by 5 bases, leaving 28 bases between them. The CDR3 extends over 19 amino acids. CDR1 and CDR2 (germline): LGHNA, YNFKEQ. CDR3 region: CASSQIQGLPGRSHDEQYF. CDR3 DNA: TGTGCCAGCAGCCAAATTCAAGGCCTGCCTGGGAGGTCCCATGACGAGCAGTACTTC.

This chain connects TRBV5-4 to TRBJ2-1; 9 positions match TRBD1. V trimming: 4 bases; J trimming: 6 bases; junction bases outside the gene matches: 8. Per the germline V gene, CDR1 is SGHNT and CDR2 is YYREEE (reference sequence). There are 15 residues in the CDR3. The CDR3 sequence: CASSPQGARINEQFF. The CDR3 region has the DNA TGTGCCAGCAGCCCACAGGGGGCGCGTATCAATGAGCAGTTCTTC.

The chain combines TRBV5-8 with TRBJ1-2, with D tentatively TRBD1 (5 bases). This CDR3 has 12 residues. CDR1 and CDR2 (germline): SGHTS, YDEGEE. V was cut by 10 bases and J by 3 bases, with 13 bases left in between. The CDR3 protein is CAAGGRDYGYTF. In DNA, the CDR3 is TGTGCCGCCGGCGGCAGGGACTATGGCTACACCTTC.

The chain uses TRBV9 and TRBJ1-2; D perhaps matches TRBD1 (6 bases). This CDR3 region has 14 residues. Germline CDR1 is SGDLS and CDR2 is YYNGEE. Trimming shortened V by 2 bases and J by 5 bases, and 13 bases separated the two germline ends. CDR3 nucleotide sequence: TGTGCCAGCAGCGTGGACAGTCTAAATTATGGCTACACCTTC. It translates to CASSVDSLNYGYTF.

The V gene is TRBV6-5, the J gene TRBJ1-2; 9 nucleotides agree with TRBD1. After removal of 6 bases from V and 5 bases from J, the junction contained 10 bases not matched to a gene. CDR1 and CDR2 (germline): MNHEY, SVGAGI. The CDR3 is 15 amino acids. CDR3 amino acids: CASRGPGTGYYGYTF. The CDR3 nucleotides read TGTGCCAGCAGAGGACCCGGGACAGGGTATTATGGCTACACCTTC.

CDR3 in DNA: TGTGCCACCAGCAGAGATACCGGTAATCAGCCCCAGCATTTT. Amino acid sequence: CATSRDTGNQPQHF. V is TRBV15 and J is TRBJ1-5, with D uncertain. CDR1 is LNHNV, CDR2 YYDKDF, per germline (reference sequence). V lost 0 bases and J 4 bases, leaving 7 bases between the germline ends. The CDR3 has 14 residues.

V gene TRBV4-1 combines with J gene TRBJ1-1, with a tentative D call TRBD1 (5 bases). Germline loops: CDR1 MGHRA, CDR2 YSYEKL. CDR3 length: 12 residues. Trimming took off 3 bases at V and 7 bases at J, with 9 bases between the two ends. CDR3 nucleotides: TGCGCCAGCAGCCAGGGGGGGGGTGAAGCTTTCTTT. Translated, it gives CASSQGGGEAFF.

This clone was seen only once. The rearrangement links TRBV5-4 to TRBJ1-2; D gene uncertain. The CDR3 length is 13 residues. V lost 0 bases to trimming and J lost 4 bases, with 7 bases between them. Looked up from germline, CDR1 is SGHNT and CDR2 is YYREEE (reference sequence). The CDR3 DNA reads as TGTGCCAGCAGCTTGGATCAGGCCTATGGCTACACCTTC. Translated: CASSLDQAYGYTF.

The chain recombines TRBV6-5 with TRBJ2-5; D gene ambiguous. Trimming removed 6 bases at V and 0 bases at J, with 8 bases between. Germline assignment: CDR1 MNHEY and CDR2 SVGAGI. The CDR3 has 13 residues. As DNA, the CDR3 is TGTGCCAGCAGGGCTGGGAACCAAGAGACCCAGTACTTC. Protein: CASRAGNQETQYF.

V usage is TRBV4-1 and J usage is TRBJ1-4; no definite D call. CDR3 length: 14 residues. The germline gives CDR1 MGHRA, CDR2 YSYEKL. The V gene lost 2 bases and the J gene lost 7 bases, with 11 bases spanning the gap. CDR3 sequence (DNA): TGCGCCAGCAGCCAAACTCCAAAGGGTGAAAAACTGTTTTTT. Amino acid sequence: CASSQTPKGEKLFF.

CDR3 loop: CASSRTGNPPYEQYF. CDR3 bases: TGTGCCAGCTCACGAACAGGGAACCCACCCTACGAGCAGTACTTC. V usage is TRBV18 and J usage is TRBJ2-7; perhaps TRBD1 as D (6 bases). V lost 4 bases and J 2 bases, leaving 15 bases between the germline ends. This CDR3 has 15 residues. The germline V gene has CDR1 KGHSH and CDR2 LQKENI. Together with reference TRBV18 and TRBJ2-7, the CDR3 gives the full variable domain: NAGVMQNPRHLVRRRGQEARLRCSPMKGHSHVYWYRQLPEEGLKFMVYLQKENIIDESGMPKERFSAEFPKEGPSILRIQQVVRGDSAAYFCASSRTGNPPYEQYFGPGTRLTVT.

This clone was found once. The chain recombines TRBV27 with TRBJ1-2, with TRBD1 matching 10 bases. This CDR3 has 16 amino acids. Germline CDR1 is MNHEY and CDR2 is SMNVEV (reference sequence). J lost 5 bases, V lost 5 bases, and 11 bases had no gene match. CDR3: CASSEYRQGAEYGYTF. The CDR3 nucleotides are TGTGCCAGCAGTGAGTACAGACAGGGGGCGGAATATGGCTACACCTTC.

The chain has TRBV5-1 and TRBJ1-1; D gene unclear. V dropped 3 bases and J dropped 5 bases, with 11 bases sitting between them. CDR1 SGHRS and CDR2 YFSETQ come from the germline V gene. This CDR3 has 13 amino acids. The CDR3 DNA follows: TGCGCCAGCAGCTCGGTCCATTTGACTGAAGCTTTCTTT. Its protein product is CASSSVHLTEAFF. The complete variable domain, with remaining parts taken from reference TRBV5-1 and TRBJ1-1, reads KAGVTQTPRYLIKTRGQQVTLSCSPISGHRSVSWYQQTPGQGLQFLFEYFSETQRNKGNFPGRFSGRQFSNSRSEMNVSTLELGDSALYLCASSSVHLTEAFFGQGTRLTVV.